Presented here are 28 T cell receptor beta chains from one specimen sequenced in a study of blood T cell repertoires in COVID-19. Using immunoSEQ multiplex PCR, the repertoire was profiled, and TCRdb retains in-frame clones only, with some absent. This sample has fewer than 200,000 clones, with around nine tenths found just once. Sample: peripheral blood. These receptors came from an elderly woman with COVID-19, enrolled during active disease.

V usage is TRBV7-9 and J usage is TRBJ2-3, with TRBD2 matching 10 bases. V dropped 11 bases and J dropped 4; count of bases not matched to a gene: 6. The CDR3 extends over 13 amino acids. The germline gives CDR1 SEHNR, CDR2 FQNEAQ (reference sequence). The CDR3 region has the DNA TGTGCCGGCGGGACTAGCGCGGCAGATACGCAGTATTTT. Residues: CAGGTSAADTQYF.

J is TRBJ1-2 and V is TRBV6-5; TRBD1 matches at 8 bases. V gave up 7 bases and J gave up 2 bases; unmatched junction bases: 6. Germline CDR1 and CDR2: MNHEY and SVGAGI. There are 14 residues in the CDR3. CDR3 DNA: TGTGCCAGCAAATACAGGGGGGAAAACTATGGCTACACCTTC. This sequence encodes CASKYRGENYGYTF.

The V gene is TRBV27, the J gene TRBJ1-1; 7 bases are a match to TRBD1. Trimming removed 7 bases from V and 1 base from J; junction bases left unmatched: 9. The CDR3 consists of 15 residues. The germline CDR1 and CDR2 sequences are MNHEY and SMNVEV (reference sequence). CDR3 loop: CASNLHRGKNTEAFF. CDR3 sequence (DNA): TGTGCCAGCAACCTACACAGGGGAAAGAACACTGAAGCTTTCTTT.

The sample holds one count of this clone. This chain uses TRBV9 with TRBJ2-2; possible D gene TRBD1, 6 bases. The length of the CDR3 is 15 residues. From germline, CDR1 is SGDLS and CDR2 YYNGEE. With 3 bases removed from V and 3 bases from J, the gap between germline ends came to 12 bases. The CDR3 region is CASSETGTHTGELFF. The CDR3 nucleotides are TGTGCCAGCAGCGAGACCGGGACACACACCGGGGAGCTGTTTTTT.

The chain joins TRBV5-4 to TRBJ1-4; tentative D call: TRBD1 (5 bases). In germline, CDR1 is SGHNT, CDR2 YYREEE (reference sequence). The CDR3 runs to 18 residues. The V end lost 4 bases, the J end lost 2 bases, and 21 bases lay between the germline ends. CDR3 bases: TGTGCCAGCAGCCCGGCAGGGCCCAGACAGCATACTAATGAAAAACTGTTTTTT. It yields the protein CASSPAGPRQHTNEKLFF.

The genes are TRBV5-6 and TRBJ1-2; 10 positions match TRBD1. The CDR3 runs to 14 residues. Germline CDR1 reads SGHDT; CDR2 reads YYEEEE. V was pared by 4 bases and J by 1 base, with 1 base of the junction left unmatched. The CDR3: CASSGDRGNYGYTF. CDR3 DNA: TGTGCCAGCAGCGGGGACAGGGGTAACTATGGCTACACCTTC.

This chain joins TRBV7-8 and TRBJ2-1, with TRBD2 matching over 7 bases. The CDR3 has 17 residues. Germline CDR1 SGHVS, CDR2 FQNEAQ. V lost 0 bases to trimming and J lost 0 bases; unmatched junction nucleotides: 5. CDR3 bases: TGTGCCAGCAGCTTAGCCCGGGGGGAAAGCTCCTACAATGAGCAGTTCTTC. Amino acid sequence: CASSLARGESSYNEQFF.

The chain carries TRBV28 and TRBJ2-7; 14 bases are shared with TRBD2. This CDR3 has 15 amino acids. Germline V gene data show CDR1 as MDHEN and CDR2 as SYDVKM. The J segment lost 3 bases and the V segment lost 6 bases, leaving 4 bases of the junction unmatched. CDR3 sequence: CASSLGLAGGYEQYF. CDR3 DNA: TGTGCCAGCAGCTTAGGACTAGCGGGAGGCTACGAGCAGTACTTC. Variable domain in full (rest from reference TRBV28 and TRBJ2-7): DVKVTQSSRYLVKRTGEKVFLECVQDMDHENMFWYRQDPGLGLRLIYFSYDVKMKEKGDIPEGYSVSREKKERFSLILESASTNQTSMYLCASSLGLAGGYEQYFGPGTRLTVT.

The chain links TRBV28 to TRBJ2-7; 9 bases fit TRBD1. The J call may not be correct, given that the DNA end is closer to TRBJ2-1. CDR3 length: 15 amino acids. Germline loops: CDR1 MDHEN, CDR2 SYDVKM. The CDR3 sequence is CASSFWGQGVGEQFF. DNA of the CDR3: TGTGCCAGCAGTTTTTGGGGACAGGGCGTAGGCGAGCAGTTCTTC.

This rearrangement joins TRBV9 to TRBJ1-3; 9 nucleotides line up with TRBD1. J was trimmed by 1 base and V by 2 bases; bases with no gene match: 19. CDR1 and CDR2 (germline): SGDLS, YYNGEE. There are 21 residues in the CDR3. The CDR3 loop is CASSVHPGTGTLLGSGNTIYF. The CDR3 DNA sequence: TGTGCCAGCAGCGTGCACCCCGGGACAGGGACCTTGCTGGGGTCTGGAAACACCATATATTTT.

The chain employs TRBV5-5 and TRBJ1-5; possibly TRBD1 for D (6 bases). CDR1 is SGHKS, CDR2 YYEKEE, per germline (reference sequence). Trimming shortened V by 0 bases and J by 1 base, and 8 bases separated the two germline ends. CDR3 length: 15 amino acids. The CDR3 loop is CASSLATGSNQPQHF. The DNA of the CDR3 is TGTGCCAGCAGCTTGGCGACAGGCAGCAATCAGCCCCAGCATTTT.

The V gene is TRBV7-6, the J gene TRBJ2-6; D gene uncertain. The germline gives CDR1 SGHVS, CDR2 FNYEAQ. V dropped 5 bases and J dropped 0 bases, with 5 bases sitting between them. This CDR3 has 14 residues. CDR3 amino acids: CASSLSSGANVLTF. As DNA, the CDR3 is TGTGCCAGCAGCCTTAGCTCTGGGGCCAACGTCCTGACTTTC. Full variable domain (missing parts from reference TRBV7-6 and TRBJ2-6): GAGVSQSPRYKVTKRGQDVALRCDPISGHVSLYWYRQALGQGPEFLTYFNYEAQQDKSGLPNDRFSAERPEGSISTLTIQRTEQRDSAMYRCASSLSSGANVLTFGAGSRLTVL.

CDR3 DNA sequence: TGTGCCAGCAGTTACACATCCCAGGGGAACACTGAAGCTTTCTTT. This encodes CASSYTSQGNTEAFF. The chain carries TRBV6-5 and TRBJ1-1; D might be TRBD1 (5 bases). This CDR3 has 15 amino acids. V gave up 2 bases and J gave up 1 base, with 11 bases separating them. From germline, CDR1 is MNHEY and CDR2 SVGAGI.

The chain joins TRBV12-5 to TRBJ2-2; D is undetermined. This CDR3 spans 14 amino acids. V lost 1 base and J 3 bases, leaving 6 bases between the germline ends. Germline loops: CDR1 LGHNT, CDR2 FRNRAP. Here the CDR3 DNA reads TGTGCTAGTGGTTTGGGTACGGACACCGGGGAGCTGTTTTTT. The encoded protein is CASGLGTDTGELFF.

The rearrangement uses TRBV6-6 and TRBJ1-1, with D perhaps matching TRBD1 (5 bases). Germline loops: CDR1 MNHNY, CDR2 SVGAGI (reference sequence). V lost 6 bases and J 4 bases, leaving 12 bases between the germline ends. The CDR3 extends over 13 amino acids. DNA for the CDR3: TGTGCCAGCAGGGGCGGGGGAGTCACTGAAGCTTTCTTT. Amino acid sequence: CASRGGGVTEAFF.

CDR3: CASSPPIGRDSNQPQHF. The CDR3 nucleotides read TGTGCCAGCAGTCCCCCTATTGGGAGGGATAGCAATCAGCCCCAGCATTTT. This chain uses TRBV6-6 with TRBJ1-5; unclear D gene. Germline CDR1 and CDR2: MNHNY and SVGAGI (reference sequence). V was shortened by 5 bases and J by 0 bases, with 17 bases between the two germline ends. The CDR3 extends over 17 amino acids.

This sequence joins TRBV27 and TRBJ2-1; D remains unclear. The CDR3 length is 18 residues. Germline V CDR1 and CDR2: MNHEY, SMNVEV (reference sequence). V lost 2 bases to trimming and J lost 0 bases, with 17 bases between them. CDR3 DNA: TGTGCCAGCAGTTTAGGATTGGCGGTCCAGAGCTCCTACAATGAGCAGTTCTTC. Translating gives CASSLGLAVQSSYNEQFF.

The chain uses TRBV3-1 (or the pseudogene TRBV3-2) and TRBJ2-2; 8 bases match TRBD2. V lost 8 bases to trimming and J lost 4 bases; unmatched junction nucleotides: 6. Germline V gives CDR1 LGHDT, CDR2 YNNKEL (reference sequence). CDR3 size: 14 residues. CDR3 coding DNA: TGTGCCAGCTGCCGGGAGGGCCTCACCGGGGAGCTGTTTTTT. It translates to CASCREGLTGELFF.

As DNA, the CDR3 is TGTGCCAGCTCACAAGGAGGAAGCACAGATACGCAGTATTTT. As protein: CASSQGGSTDTQYF. The chain carries TRBV18 and TRBJ2-3, with D perhaps TRBD2 (5 bases). V was shortened by 4 bases and J by 0 bases, with 8 bases between the two germline ends. The CDR3 is made up of 14 amino acids. Germline CDR1 reads KGHSH; CDR2 reads LQKENI.

Only a few counts were recorded for this clone. The genes are TRBV2 and TRBJ2-7; D not resolved. From germline, CDR1 is SNHLY and CDR2 FYNNEI. The CDR3 covers 15 residues. V lost 3 bases to trimming and J lost 1 base, with 13 bases between them. In nucleotides, the CDR3 is TGTGCCAGCAGTGACCCCGGCAGGCCTTCCTACGAGCAGTACTTC. Its translation is CASSDPGRPSYEQYF.

The chain joins TRBV7-3 to TRBJ2-1; 9 bases fit TRBD2. Germline CDR1 SGHTA, CDR2 FQGTGA. The CDR3 loop spans 15 amino acids. V was clipped by 5 bases and J by 10 bases; unmatched bases: 12. CDR3 in DNA: TGTGCCAGCAGCCACGTAGCGGGAGAAAATCAGGAGCAGTTCTTC. Translating gives CASSHVAGENQEQFF.

V is TRBV4-2 and J is TRBJ1-6; 7 nucleotides align to TRBD1. Germline values: CDR1 LGHNA, CDR2 YNFKEQ. CDR3 length equals 16 residues. V gave up 0 bases and J gave up 7 bases; unmatched junction bases: 6. The CDR3 is CASSQDITGQNSPLHF. The DNA for the CDR3 is TGTGCCAGCAGCCAAGATATAACGGGACAGAATTCACCCCTCCACTTT.

CDR3 region: CASNQQALNYGYTF. The CDR3 nucleotides are TGTGCCAGCAACCAGCAAGCACTAAACTATGGCTACACCTTC. The rearrangement joins TRBV21-1 to TRBJ1-2. TRBV21-1 is given as a pseudogene. This CDR3 comprises 14 residues.

V is TRBV27 and J is TRBJ1-6; no reliable D call. Germline CDR1 MNHEY, CDR2 SMNVEV (reference sequence). This CDR3 contains 15 residues. Trimming stripped 4 bases from V and 10 bases from J, with 17 bases between. The CDR3 nucleotides read TGTGCCAGCAGTTATGGGTGGGGATCGGGGTCACCCCTCCACTTT. It is translated as CASSYGWGSGSPLHF.

This chain links TRBV3-1 (or the pseudogene TRBV3-2) with TRBJ1-1; D might be TRBD1 (6 bases). The CDR3 has 14 amino acids. Germline V gene sequence: CDR1 LGHDT, CDR2 YNNKEL (reference sequence). Trimming removed 1 base from V and 1 base from J, with 7 bases in between. CDR3 nucleotides: TGTGCCAGCAGCCAAGTAGGGGGGAACACTGAAGCTTTCTTT. It specifies CASSQVGGNTEAFF.

The chain uses TRBV24-1 and TRBJ2-2, with TRBD1 as a possible D gene (8 bases). The CDR3 length is 16 residues. Germline assignment: CDR1 KGHDR and CDR2 SFDVKD. Trimming cost V 5 bases and J 5 bases, with 17 bases left between them. The chain's CDR3 is CATSGGTGLGTGELFF. CDR3 coding DNA: TGTGCCACCAGTGGTGGGACAGGACTAGGTACCGGGGAGCTGTTTTTT.

The chain couples TRBV6-1 to TRBJ1-2; 8 bases align to TRBD1. This CDR3 is 15 amino acids long. Per germline, CDR1 MNHNS and CDR2 SASEGT. V lost 2 bases, J lost 3 bases, and 5 bases stayed unmatched. CDR3 coding DNA: TGTGCCAGCAGTGAAACAGGGGGTTGGGACTATGGCTACACCTTC. Translating gives CASSETGGWDYGYTF.

This rearrangement joins TRBV25-1 to TRBJ1-4; 8 bases fit TRBD1. The V segment lost 6 bases and the J segment 8 bases; nucleotides outside the gene matches: 8. CDR1 is MGHDK, CDR2 SYGVNS, per germline. This CDR3 comprises 14 residues. DNA of the CDR3: TGTGCCAGCAGACTGGACAGGGAGGAAGAAAAACTGTTTTTT. This gives the protein CASRLDREEEKLFF.